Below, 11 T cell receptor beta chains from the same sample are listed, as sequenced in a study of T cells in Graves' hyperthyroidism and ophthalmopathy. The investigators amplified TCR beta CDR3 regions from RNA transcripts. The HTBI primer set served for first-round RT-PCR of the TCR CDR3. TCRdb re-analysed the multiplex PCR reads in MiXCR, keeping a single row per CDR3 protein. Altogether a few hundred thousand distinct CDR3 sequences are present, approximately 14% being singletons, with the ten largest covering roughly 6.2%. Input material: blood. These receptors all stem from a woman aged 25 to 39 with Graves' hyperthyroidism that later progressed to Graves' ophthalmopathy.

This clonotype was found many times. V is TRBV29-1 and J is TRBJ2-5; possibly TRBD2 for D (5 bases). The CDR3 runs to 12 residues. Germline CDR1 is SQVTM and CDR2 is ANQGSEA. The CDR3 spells CPTRGYQETQYF. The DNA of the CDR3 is TGCCCCACCCGGGGATACCAAGAGACCCAGTACTTC.

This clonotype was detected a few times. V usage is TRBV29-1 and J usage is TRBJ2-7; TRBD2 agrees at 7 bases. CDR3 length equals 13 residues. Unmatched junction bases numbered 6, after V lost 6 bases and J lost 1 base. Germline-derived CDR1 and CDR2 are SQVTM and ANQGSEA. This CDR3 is CSVRTSRSYEQYF. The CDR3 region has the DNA TGCAGCGTCCGGACTAGTAGGTCCTACGAGCAGTACTTC.

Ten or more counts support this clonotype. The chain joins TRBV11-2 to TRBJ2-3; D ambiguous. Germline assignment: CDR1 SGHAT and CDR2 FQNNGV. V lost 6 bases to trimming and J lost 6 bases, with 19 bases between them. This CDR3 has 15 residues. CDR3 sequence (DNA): TGTGCCAGCAGAAAACCCGGACGGTTCGTTGATACGCAGTATTTT. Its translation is CASRKPGRFVDTQYF.

CDR3 protein: CSVGGGGHSSSYNEQFF. The CDR3 DNA follows: TGCAGCGTCGGCGGCGGGGGCCATTCTAGCTCCTACAATGAGCAGTTCTTC. This sequence joins TRBV29-1 and TRBJ2-1, with D perhaps TRBD2 (7 bases). Looked up from germline, CDR1 is SQVTM and CDR2 is ANQGSEA. The CDR3 sequence is 17 residues long. V was cut by 6 bases and J by 0 bases, with 21 bases left in between.

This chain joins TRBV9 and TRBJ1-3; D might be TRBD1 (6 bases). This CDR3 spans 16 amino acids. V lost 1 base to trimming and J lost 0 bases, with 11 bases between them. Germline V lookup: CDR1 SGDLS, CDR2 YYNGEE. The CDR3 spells CASSVREDSSGNTIYF. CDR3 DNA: TGTGCCAGCAGCGTAAGAGAGGACAGCTCTGGAAACACCATATATTTT.

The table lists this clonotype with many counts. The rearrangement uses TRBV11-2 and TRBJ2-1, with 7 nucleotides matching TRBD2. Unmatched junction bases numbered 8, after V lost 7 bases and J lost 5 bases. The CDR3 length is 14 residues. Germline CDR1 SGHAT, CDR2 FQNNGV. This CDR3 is CASMGLAGDNEQFF. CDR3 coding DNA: TGTGCCAGCATGGGGCTTGCGGGGGACAATGAGCAGTTCTTC.

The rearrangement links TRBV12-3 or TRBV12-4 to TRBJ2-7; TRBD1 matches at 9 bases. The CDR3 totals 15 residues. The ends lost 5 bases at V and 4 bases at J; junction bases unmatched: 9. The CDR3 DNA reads TGTGCCAGCAGTCCGCCTATGGGACAGGGTTACGAGCAGTACTTC. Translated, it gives CASSPPMGQGYEQYF.

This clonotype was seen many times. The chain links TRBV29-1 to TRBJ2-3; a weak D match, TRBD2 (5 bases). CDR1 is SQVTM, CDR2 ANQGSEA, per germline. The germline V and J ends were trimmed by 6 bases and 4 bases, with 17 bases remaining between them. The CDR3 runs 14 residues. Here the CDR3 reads CSVLGTREADTQYF. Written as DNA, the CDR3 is TGCAGCGTGCTGGGCACTAGAGAGGCAGATACGCAGTATTTT.

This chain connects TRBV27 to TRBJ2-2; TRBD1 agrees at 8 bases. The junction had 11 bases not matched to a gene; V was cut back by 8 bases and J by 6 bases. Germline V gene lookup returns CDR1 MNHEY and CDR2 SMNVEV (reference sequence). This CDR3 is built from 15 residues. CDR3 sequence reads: CASASGQASPGELFF. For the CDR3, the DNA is TGTGCCAGCGCCTCGGGACAGGCCAGCCCCGGGGAGCTGTTTTTT.

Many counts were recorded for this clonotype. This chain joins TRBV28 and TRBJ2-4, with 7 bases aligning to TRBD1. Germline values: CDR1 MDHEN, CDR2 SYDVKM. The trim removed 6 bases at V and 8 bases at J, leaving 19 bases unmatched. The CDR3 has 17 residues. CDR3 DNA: TGTGCCAGCAGCGGTACCCAACAGGGGCCCGCTTGGGACATTCAGTACTTC. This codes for CASSGTQQGPAWDIQYF.

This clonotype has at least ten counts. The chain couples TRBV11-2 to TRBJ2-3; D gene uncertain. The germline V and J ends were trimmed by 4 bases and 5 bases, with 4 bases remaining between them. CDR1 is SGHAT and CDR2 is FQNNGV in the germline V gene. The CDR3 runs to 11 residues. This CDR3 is CASSYIDTQYF. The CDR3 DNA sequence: TGTGCCAGCAGCTACATAGATACGCAGTATTTT. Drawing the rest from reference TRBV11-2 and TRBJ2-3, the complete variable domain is EAGVAQSPRYKIIEKRQSVAFWCNPISGHATLYWYQQILGQGPKLLIQFQNNGVVDDSQLPKDRFSAERLKGVDSTLKIQPAKLEDSAVYLCASSYIDTQYFGPGTRLTVL.